The TCR beta chain under discussion was sequenced for a study of T cell clonality in common variable immunodeficiency. Some clones are missing from TCRdb's copy, which holds only in-frame ones; the method was immunoSEQ multiplex PCR. In total the sample includes 40,000 to 55,000 clones, none of them seen once. This clone was observed many times. Its antigen remains unknown. Study-level results: Compared with controls, CVID subjects had fewer shared TCRbeta clones.

This clonotype originated in a person aged 18 to 75 in good health. The sequenced sample was peripheral blood mononuclear cells.

CDR3 DNA (partial): TGTGCCAGTAGTATGGGAGGGGCCGGGGCCAACGTC. Amino acids: CASSMGGAGANV. In full, the CDR3 is CASSMGGAGANVLTF. The chain employs TRBV19 and TRBJ2-6; 7 nucleotides agree with TRBD2. The sequence runs out 3 residues before the end of the CDR3; the remainder is reconstructed from the germline J gene. V was clipped by 3 bases and J by 4 bases; unmatched bases: 3. From germline, CDR1 is LNHDA and CDR2 SQIVND (reference sequence). The CDR3 totals 15 residues. Variable domain in full (rest from reference TRBV19 and TRBJ2-6): DGGITQSPKYLFRKEGQNVTLSCEQNLNHDAMYWYRQDPGQGLRLIYYSQIVNDFQKGDIAEGYSVSREKKESFPLTVTSAQKNPTAFYLCASSMGGAGANVLTFGAGSRLTVL.